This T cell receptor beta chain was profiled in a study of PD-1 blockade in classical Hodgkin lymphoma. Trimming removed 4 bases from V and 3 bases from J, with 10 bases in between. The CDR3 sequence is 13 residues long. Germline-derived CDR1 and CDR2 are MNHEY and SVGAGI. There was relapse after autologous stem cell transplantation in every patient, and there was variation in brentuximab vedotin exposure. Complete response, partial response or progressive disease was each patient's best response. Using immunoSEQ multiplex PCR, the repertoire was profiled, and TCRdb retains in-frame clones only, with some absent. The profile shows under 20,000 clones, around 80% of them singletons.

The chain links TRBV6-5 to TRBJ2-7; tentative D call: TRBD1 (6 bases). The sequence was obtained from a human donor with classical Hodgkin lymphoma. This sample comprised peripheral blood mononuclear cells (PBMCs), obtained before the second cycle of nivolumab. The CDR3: CASSWGPVYEQYF. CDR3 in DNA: TGTGCCAGCAGTTGGGGGCCAGTCTACGAGCAGTACTTC.